Below, one TCR beta chain is given with its context. Antigen specificity is unknown. This sample was included in a study of cytomegalovirus exposure and HLA in healthy donors. Points from the study as a whole: Evidence from a later analysis indicated that most CMV-associated TCR beta chains looked HLA-restricted. There was a cluster of highly shared sequence variants that was likely a sequencing artifact.

Donors consisted of healthy bone marrow donors. It was with 60 Vbeta and 13 Jbeta primers that the PCR ran. As handled by the study authors: About 11 million shared chains were among the roughly 80 million unique TCR beta chains that a later analysis counted. Produced via immunoSEQ multiplex PCR; TCRdb's table is partial and in-frame only. V, J and clone size are those of that table, while D and trimming were read from the DNA. Here the sample spans under 200,000 clones, around 79% being singletons. This CDR3 comprises 14 residues. V lost 6 bases and J lost 9; bases outside the gene matches: 11. CDR1 and CDR2 (germline): MNHEY, SVGAGI.

The sequence was obtained from a middle-aged woman in good health and CMV-seropositive. Material for sequencing was PBMCs. The rearrangement links TRBV6-5 to TRBJ1-2; 9 bases agree with TRBD1. CDR3 sequence (DNA): TGTGCCAGCAGAACCGGGACAGGGTGGGAAAGCTACACCTTC. Its protein product is CASRTGTGWESYTF.